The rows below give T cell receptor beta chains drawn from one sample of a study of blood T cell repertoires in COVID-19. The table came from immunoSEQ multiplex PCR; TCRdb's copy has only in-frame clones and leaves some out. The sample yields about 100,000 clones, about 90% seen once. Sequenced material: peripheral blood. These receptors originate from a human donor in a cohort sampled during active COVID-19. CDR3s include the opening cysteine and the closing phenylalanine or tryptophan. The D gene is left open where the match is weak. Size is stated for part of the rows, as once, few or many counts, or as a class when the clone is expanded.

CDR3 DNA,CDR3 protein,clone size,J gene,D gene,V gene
TGTGCCAGCAGCCCAACTAGCGGGCATGCTACAGATACGCAGTATTTT,CASSPTSGHATDTQYF,NA,TRBJ2-3,TRBD2,TRBV9
TGTGCCAGCAGTTTTTCGGGTCGAGGACAATCCGGCTACACCTTC,CASSFSGRGQSGYTF,NA,TRBJ1-2,NA,TRBV28
TGTGCCAGCAGCCACTGGACAGGGAGAGAGAGCACTGAAGCTTTCTTT,CASSHWTGRESTEAFF,few,TRBJ1-1,TRBD1,TRBV7-9
TGTGCCAGTAGTCTGTGGGAGAGGCAGTTCTTC,CASSLWERQFF,NA,TRBJ2-1,NA,TRBV19
TGTGCCAGCAGGGCAGGGTCGACAGAGACCCAGTACTTC,CASRAGSTETQYF,NA,TRBJ2-5,NA,TRBV12-3/TRBV12-4
TGTGCCAGCAGCCAAGTCAGGACTAACTATGGCTACACCTTC,CASSQVRTNYGYTF,NA,TRBJ1-2,NA,TRBV3-1/TRBV3-2
TGTGCCAGCAGTTCAATCTATGGCTACACCTTC,CASSSIYGYTF,NA,TRBJ1-2,NA,TRBV28
TGTGCCAGCATCAGGACAGGGGGGGACACCATATATTTT,CASIRTGGDTIYF,NA,TRBJ1-3,TRBD1,TRBV7-9
TGTGCCAGTAGTACGCGACGAAGGGGACAGGTTAACTCTGGGGCCAACGTCCTGACTTTC,CASSTRRRGQVNSGANVLTF,NA,TRBJ2-6,TRBD1,TRBV19
TGCGCCAGCAGTGAGTCGGGAGCTCATTCCGAGCAGTACTTC,CASSESGAHSEQYF,few,TRBJ2-7,NA,TRBV10-1
TGTGCCAGCAGCCGAGGACAGGATGAGCAGTTCTTC,CASSRGQDEQFF,NA,TRBJ2-1,TRBD1,TRBV7-8
TGTGCCAGCAGTGTCATAGCGGGGACCACAGATACGCAGTATTTT,CASSVIAGTTDTQYF,NA,TRBJ2-3,TRBD2,TRBV6-4
TGCGCCAGCAGCCAAGAGGCAAGGGGATGGGGTCAGCCCCAGCATTTT,CASSQEARGWGQPQHF,NA,TRBJ1-5,NA,TRBV4-1
TGTGCCAGCAATCCCGACAGGGTGGGGCGCGGCGAGCAGTACTTC,CASNPDRVGRGEQYF,NA,TRBJ2-7,TRBD1,TRBV6-5
TGTGCCAGCAGCAGGGGGCTCTATGGAAACACCATATATTTT,CASSRGLYGNTIYF,NA,TRBJ1-3,TRBD1,TRBV28
TGTGCCAGCAGCAAAGAGGGACAGAGCAATCAGCCCCAGCATTTT,CASSKEGQSNQPQHF,NA,TRBJ1-5,NA,TRBV21-1
TGTGCCAGCAGAGGACCGGGGGGGGAGCAGTTCTTC,CASRGPGGEQFF,NA,TRBJ2-1,TRBD2,TRBV6-5
TGTGCCAGCAGTTTAAGCGGACTAGCGGGCAACAATGAGCAGTTCTTC,CASSLSGLAGNNEQFF,NA,TRBJ2-1,TRBD2,TRBV28
TGTGCCAGCAACAGCCGGGGGGGGATGGAGACCCAGTACTTC,CASNSRGGMETQYF,NA,TRBJ2-5,TRBD2,TRBV9
TGTGCCACCTCAGGGGCTAGCGGGAGTAAAGCTGAAGGTTGGGCCTACGAGCAGTACTTC,CATSGASGSKAEGWAYEQYF,NA,TRBJ2-7,TRBD2,TRBV5-4
TGTGCCACCAGTGAAGGGAGTTCTGGCTACACCTTC,CATSEGSSGYTF,few,TRBJ1-2,NA,TRBV24-1
TGTGCCAGCAGCCCGCTTGGGAGGCCCACAGATACGCAGTATTTT,CASSPLGRPTDTQYF,NA,TRBJ2-3,NA,TRBV28
TGTGCCAGCTCACCAATCGGGATCGGTGTACAACGACTAGGGGAAAAACTGTTTTTT,CASSPIGIGVQRLGEKLFF,NA,TRBJ1-4,NA,TRBV18
TGTGCCAGCAGCGTAGAAAATTCGGGCAATGAGCAGTTCTTC,CASSVENSGNEQFF,few,TRBJ2-1,NA,TRBV9
TGTGCCAGTAGTACGGGACAGGCGAACACTGAAGCTTTCTTT,CASSTGQANTEAFF,NA,TRBJ1-1,TRBD1,TRBV19
TGTGCCAGCAACAAGATTGTGAACACTGAAGCTTTCTTT,CASNKIVNTEAFF,NA,TRBJ1-1,NA,TRBV12-3/TRBV12-4
TGTGCCAGCAGCTTAGACACACAGGGGCGTCTCTCGGGCTACACCTTC,CASSLDTQGRLSGYTF,NA,TRBJ1-2,TRBD1,TRBV13
TGTGCCAGCAGTGAAGCTGGTTTTGGACAGGGAGTAAACACCATATATTTT,CASSEAGFGQGVNTIYF,NA,TRBJ1-3,TRBD1,TRBV6-1
TGTGCCAGCAGCTTAGAATTAGTCCTAGATACGCAGTATTTT,CASSLELVLDTQYF,NA,TRBJ2-3,NA,TRBV7-2
TGCGCCAGCAGCATAAAAAGCGGGAGGGTATACAATGAGCAGTTCTTC,CASSIKSGRVYNEQFF,once,TRBJ2-1,TRBD2,TRBV5-1
TGTGCCAGTAGCGTCGGCCGGGGGGGTTACGAGCAGTACTTC,CASSVGRGGYEQYF,NA,TRBJ2-7,TRBD2,TRBV19
TGTGCCAGCTCACTTGGGGGACAGGATAATCAGCCCCAGCATTTT,CASSLGGQDNQPQHF,NA,TRBJ1-5,TRBD1,TRBV18
TGTGCCAGTCGCCTCCACGGGGTTAATGAAAAACTGTTTTTT,CASRLHGVNEKLFF,NA,TRBJ1-4,NA,TRBV19
TGTGCCAGCGGACTAGCGGGCCTCCAAGAGACCCAGTACTTC,CASGLAGLQETQYF,NA,TRBJ2-5,TRBD2,TRBV2
TGTGCCAGCAGCCCGCACCTAGACGCCTCCCCCTCCTACGAGCAGTACTTC,CASSPHLDASPSYEQYF,NA,TRBJ2-7,NA,TRBV5-4
TGTGCCAGCAGTCCGGACAGGGAGGGGTCCCAGCATTTT,CASSPDREGSQHF,NA,TRBJ1-5,TRBD1,TRBV27
TGTGCCACCAGTGATTTGGCTAGCGGGAAGTTAAATGAGCAGTTCTTC,CATSDLASGKLNEQFF,NA,TRBJ2-1,TRBD2,TRBV24-1
TGTGCCAGCAGCCCAACCGGGTCCTTGGGGCTCGAGCAGTACTTC,CASSPTGSLGLEQYF,NA,TRBJ2-7,NA,TRBV7-6
TGTGCCAGCAGCTTAACAGGCTACGAGCAGTACTTC,CASSLTGYEQYF,NA,TRBJ2-7,NA,TRBV7-9
TGCGCCAGCAGCCCGGGCGGGACTTCCTACGAGCAGTACTTC,CASSPGGTSYEQYF,NA,TRBJ2-7,NA,TRBV5-1
TGTGCCAGCAGCCCAACAGGGCCCTACACTGAAGCTTTCTTT,CASSPTGPYTEAFF,once,TRBJ1-1,NA,TRBV7-2
TGTGCCAGCACCATAGACAGGGCCGGCTACACCTTC,CASTIDRAGYTF,once,TRBJ1-2,TRBD1,TRBV12-3/TRBV12-4
TGTGCCAGCAGTTATCCTCGTAAATTAGCGGGACGACTTTTCGATACGCAGTATTTT,CASSYPRKLAGRLFDTQYF,NA,TRBJ2-3,TRBD2,TRBV6-2/TRBV6-3
TGCGCCAGCAGCTTCTCCCCCCTCCCTCCGGGCACAGATACGCAGTATTTT,CASSFSPLPPGTDTQYF,once,TRBJ2-3,NA,TRBV5-1
TGTGCCAGCAGCCAAGCTGGGGCCTCCGGCAAGACCCAGTACTTC,CASSQAGASGKTQYF,once,TRBJ2-5,NA,TRBV3-1/TRBV3-2
TGTGCCAGCAGTTTAATTCGGGACTACGAGCAGTACTTC,CASSLIRDYEQYF,NA,TRBJ2-7,NA,TRBV12-3/TRBV12-4
TGTGCCTGGAGTGTAACCAGGGGCGAGCAGTTCTTC,CAWSVTRGEQFF,few,TRBJ2-1,NA,TRBV30
TGTGCCAGCAGCCCTAACCTCTCTGGAAACACCATATATTTT,CASSPNLSGNTIYF,NA,TRBJ1-3,NA,TRBV5-6
TGTGCCAGCAGCCCCGGACTAGCGGGAAGGGAGAAGCAGTTCTTC,CASSPGLAGREKQFF,NA,TRBJ2-1,TRBD2,TRBV28
TGCGCCAGCAGGCAGGACAGTTATAGCAATCAGCCCCAGCATTTT,CASRQDSYSNQPQHF,NA,TRBJ1-5,NA,TRBV10-1
TGTGCCAGCATTTTGTCAGGGGCGAACACTGAAGCTTTCTTT,CASILSGANTEAFF,few,TRBJ1-1,NA,TRBV28
TGTGCCAGCACCCCTAGCACAGATACGCAGTATTTT,CASTPSTDTQYF,few,TRBJ2-3,NA,TRBV11-2
TGTGCCAGCAGCCCAGAGGGACTAGCGGGACAGTTCTTC,CASSPEGLAGQFF,NA,TRBJ2-1,TRBD2,TRBV3-1/TRBV3-2
TGTGCCTGGAGCCTAAAAGGGCGGGGAGCAAGGAACGAGCAGTACTTC,CAWSLKGRGARNEQYF,NA,TRBJ2-7,NA,TRBV30
TGCGCCAGCACCGGGACAGTCCTTAGAGATGGCTACACCTTC,CASTGTVLRDGYTF,NA,TRBJ1-2,TRBD1,TRBV10-2
TGCGCCAGCAGCCATCCCCAGGGGGCGGGCAATCAGCCCCAGCATTTT,CASSHPQGAGNQPQHF,NA,TRBJ1-5,TRBD1,TRBV4-1
TGTGCCAGCAGGCAGGGGGGCTCCAATGAGCAGTTCTTC,CASRQGGSNEQFF,NA,TRBJ2-1,NA,TRBV3-1/TRBV3-2
TGTGCCAGCAGTTTAGCATACCTAGCGGGAGAGACCCAGTACTTC,CASSLAYLAGETQYF,once,TRBJ2-5,TRBD2,TRBV27
TGTGCCAGCAGTGAAGCATCAGTGTCGTCTGGAAACACCATATATTTT,CASSEASVSSGNTIYF,NA,TRBJ1-3,NA,TRBV6-1